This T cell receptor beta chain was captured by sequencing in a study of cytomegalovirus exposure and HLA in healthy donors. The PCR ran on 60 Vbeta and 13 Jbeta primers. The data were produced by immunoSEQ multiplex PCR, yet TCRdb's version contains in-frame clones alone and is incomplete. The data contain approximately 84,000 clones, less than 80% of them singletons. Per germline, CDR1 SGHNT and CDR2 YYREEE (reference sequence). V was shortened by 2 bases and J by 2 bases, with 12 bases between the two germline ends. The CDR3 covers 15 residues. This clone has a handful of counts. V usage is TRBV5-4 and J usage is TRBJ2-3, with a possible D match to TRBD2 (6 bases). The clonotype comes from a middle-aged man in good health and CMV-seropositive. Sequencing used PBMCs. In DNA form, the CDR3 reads TGTGCCAGCAGCTTTAGTAGCGGCTACACAGATACGCAGTATTTT. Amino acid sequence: CASSFSSGYTDTQYF. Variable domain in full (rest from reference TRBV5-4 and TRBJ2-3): ETGVTQSPTHLIKTRGQQVTLRCSSQSGHNTVSWYQQALGQGPQFIFQYYREEENGRGNFPPRFSGLQFPNYSSELNVNALELDDSALYLCASSFSSGYTDTQYFGPGTRLTVL.